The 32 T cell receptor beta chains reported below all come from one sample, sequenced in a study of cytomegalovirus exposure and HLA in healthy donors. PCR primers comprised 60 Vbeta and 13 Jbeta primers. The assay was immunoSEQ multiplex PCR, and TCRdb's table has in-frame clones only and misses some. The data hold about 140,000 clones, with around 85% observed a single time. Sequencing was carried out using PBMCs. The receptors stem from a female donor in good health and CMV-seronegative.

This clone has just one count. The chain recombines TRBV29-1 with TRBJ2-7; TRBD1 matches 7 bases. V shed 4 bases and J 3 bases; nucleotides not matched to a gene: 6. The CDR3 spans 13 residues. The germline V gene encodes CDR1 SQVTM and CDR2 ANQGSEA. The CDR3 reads CSVGKGALYEQYF. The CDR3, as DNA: TGCAGCGTTGGGAAGGGGGCCCTCTACGAGCAGTACTTC.

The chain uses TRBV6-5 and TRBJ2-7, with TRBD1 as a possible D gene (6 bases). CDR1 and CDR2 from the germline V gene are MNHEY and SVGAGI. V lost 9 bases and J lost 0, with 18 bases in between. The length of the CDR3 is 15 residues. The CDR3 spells CASWGTQGHSYEQYF. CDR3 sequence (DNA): TGTGCCAGTTGGGGGACACAGGGCCACTCCTACGAGCAGTACTTC.

In nucleotides, the CDR3 is TGTGCCAGCAGCCTGATTCGGAAGGGCGGGAGACCAATGAACACTGAAGCTTTCTTT. Amino acid sequence: CASSLIRKGGRPMNTEAFF. The J gene is TRBJ1-1, the V gene TRBV5-5; D gene uncertain. The CDR3 consists of 19 residues. V gave up 4 bases and J gave up 0 bases, with 25 bases separating them. CDR1 is SGHKS and CDR2 is YYEKEE in the germline V gene (reference sequence).

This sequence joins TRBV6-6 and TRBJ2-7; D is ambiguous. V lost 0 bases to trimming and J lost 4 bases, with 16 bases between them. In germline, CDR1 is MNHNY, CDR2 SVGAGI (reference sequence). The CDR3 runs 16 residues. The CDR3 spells CASSYSIQDFTYEQYF. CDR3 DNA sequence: TGTGCCAGCAGTTACTCGATTCAGGATTTCACGTACGAGCAGTACTTC.

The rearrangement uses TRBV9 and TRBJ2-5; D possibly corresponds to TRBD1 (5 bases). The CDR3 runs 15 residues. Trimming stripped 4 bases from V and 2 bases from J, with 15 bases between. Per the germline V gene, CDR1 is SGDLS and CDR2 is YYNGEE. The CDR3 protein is CASSLSTGPQETQYF. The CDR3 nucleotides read TGTGCCAGCAGCCTTTCTACAGGTCCACAAGAGACCCAGTACTTC.

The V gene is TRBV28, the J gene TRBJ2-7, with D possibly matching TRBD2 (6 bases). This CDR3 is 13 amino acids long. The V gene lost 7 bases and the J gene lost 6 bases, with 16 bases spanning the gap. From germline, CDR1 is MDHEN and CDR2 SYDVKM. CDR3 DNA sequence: TGTGCCAGCAATGGAGGGATTAGACGCGAGCAGTACTTC. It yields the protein CASNGGIRREQYF.

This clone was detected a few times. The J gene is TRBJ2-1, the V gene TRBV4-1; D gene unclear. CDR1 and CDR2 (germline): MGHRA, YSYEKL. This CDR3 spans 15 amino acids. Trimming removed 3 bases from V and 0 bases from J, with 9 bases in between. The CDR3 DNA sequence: TGCGCCAGCAGCCAGATTTCTAGCTCCTACAATGAGCAGTTCTTC. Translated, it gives CASSQISSSYNEQFF.

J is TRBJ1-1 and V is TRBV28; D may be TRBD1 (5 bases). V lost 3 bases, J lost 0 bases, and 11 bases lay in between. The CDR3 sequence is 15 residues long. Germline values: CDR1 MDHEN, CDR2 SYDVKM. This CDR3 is CASSFWGGLNTEAFF. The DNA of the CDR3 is TGTGCCAGCAGTTTTTGGGGGGGACTGAACACTGAAGCTTTCTTT. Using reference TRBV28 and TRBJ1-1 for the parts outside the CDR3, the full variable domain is DVKVTQSSRYLVKRTGEKVFLECVQDMDHENMFWYRQDPGLGLRLIYFSYDVKMKEKGDIPEGYSVSREKKERFSLILESASTNQTSMYLCASSFWGGLNTEAFFGQGTRLTVV.

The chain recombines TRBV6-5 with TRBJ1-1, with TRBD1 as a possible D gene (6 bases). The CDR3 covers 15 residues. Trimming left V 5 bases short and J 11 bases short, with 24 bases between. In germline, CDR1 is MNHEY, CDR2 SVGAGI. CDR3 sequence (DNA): TGTGCCAGCAGTGGCTACTACCGGGACAACAAAGAGGCTTTCTTT. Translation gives CASSGYYRDNKEAFF.

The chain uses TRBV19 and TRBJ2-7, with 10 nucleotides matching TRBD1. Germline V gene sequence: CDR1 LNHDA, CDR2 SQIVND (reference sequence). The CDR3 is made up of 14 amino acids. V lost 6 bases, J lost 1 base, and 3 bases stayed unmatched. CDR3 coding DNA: TGTGCCAGTAGGCGACAGGGGGCATCCTACGAGCAGTACTTC. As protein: CASRRQGASYEQYF.

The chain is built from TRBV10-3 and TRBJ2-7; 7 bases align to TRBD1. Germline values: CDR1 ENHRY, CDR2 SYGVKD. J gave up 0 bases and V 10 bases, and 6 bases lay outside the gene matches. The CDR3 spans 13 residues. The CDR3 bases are TGTGCCACCAGGGACAGCAACTCCTACGAGCAGTACTTC. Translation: CATRDSNSYEQYF.

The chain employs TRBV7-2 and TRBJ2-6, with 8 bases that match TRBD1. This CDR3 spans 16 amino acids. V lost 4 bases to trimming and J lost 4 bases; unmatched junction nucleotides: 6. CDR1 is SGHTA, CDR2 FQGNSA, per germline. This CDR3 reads CASSSQGATGANVLTF. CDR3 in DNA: TGTGCCAGCAGCTCTCAGGGGGCAACAGGGGCCAACGTCCTGACTTTC.

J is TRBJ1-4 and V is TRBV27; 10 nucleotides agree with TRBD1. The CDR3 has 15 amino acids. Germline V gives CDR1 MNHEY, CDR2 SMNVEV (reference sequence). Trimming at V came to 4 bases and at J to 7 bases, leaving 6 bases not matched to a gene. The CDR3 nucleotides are TGTGCCAGCAGTTCCCCCGGGACAGGGGTTGAAAAACTGTTTTTT. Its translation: CASSSPGTGVEKLFF.

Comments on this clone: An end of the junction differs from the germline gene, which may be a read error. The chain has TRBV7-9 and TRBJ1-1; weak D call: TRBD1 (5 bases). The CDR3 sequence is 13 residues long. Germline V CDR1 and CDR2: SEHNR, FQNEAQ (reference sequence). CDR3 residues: CASSFQGSTETFF. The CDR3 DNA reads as TGTGCCAGCAGCTTCCAGGGAAGCACTGAAACTTTCTTT.

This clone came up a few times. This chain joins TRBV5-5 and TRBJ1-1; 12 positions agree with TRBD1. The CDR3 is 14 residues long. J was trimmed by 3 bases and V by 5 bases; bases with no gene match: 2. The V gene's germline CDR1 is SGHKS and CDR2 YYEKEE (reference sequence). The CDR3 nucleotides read TGTGCCAGCAGGGGACAGGGGGCGTACACTGAAGCTTTCTTT. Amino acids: CASRGQGAYTEAFF.

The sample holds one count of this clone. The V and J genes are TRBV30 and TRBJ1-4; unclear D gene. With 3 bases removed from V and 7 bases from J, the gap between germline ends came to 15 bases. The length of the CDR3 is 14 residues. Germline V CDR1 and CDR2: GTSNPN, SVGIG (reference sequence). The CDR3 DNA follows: TGTGCCTGGAGCGGCGGCCTGGGGAGTGAAAAACTGTTTTTT. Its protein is CAWSGGLGSEKLFF.

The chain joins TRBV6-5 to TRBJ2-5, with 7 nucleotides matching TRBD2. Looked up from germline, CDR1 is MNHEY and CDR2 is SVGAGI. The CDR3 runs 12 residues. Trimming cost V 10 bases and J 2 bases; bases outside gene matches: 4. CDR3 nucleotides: TGTGCCACCGGGGGGATTCAAGAGACCCAGTACTTC. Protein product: CATGGIQETQYF.

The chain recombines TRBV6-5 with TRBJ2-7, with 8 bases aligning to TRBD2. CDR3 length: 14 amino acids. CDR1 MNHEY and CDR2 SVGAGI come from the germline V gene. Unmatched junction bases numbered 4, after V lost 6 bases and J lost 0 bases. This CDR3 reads CASRTGTSSYEQYF. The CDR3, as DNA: TGTGCCAGCAGAACCGGGACTAGCTCCTACGAGCAGTACTTC.

This CDR3 is CASSQGDRRNTEAFF. The CDR3 bases are TGCGCCAGCAGCCAAGGGGACAGGAGGAACACTGAAGCTTTCTTT. The chain couples TRBV4-1 to TRBJ1-1; 8 nucleotides line up with TRBD1. CDR1 and CDR2 (germline): MGHRA, YSYEKL. The CDR3 runs to 15 residues. Losses at the gene ends were 1 base for V and 1 base for J; bases not matched to a gene: 2.

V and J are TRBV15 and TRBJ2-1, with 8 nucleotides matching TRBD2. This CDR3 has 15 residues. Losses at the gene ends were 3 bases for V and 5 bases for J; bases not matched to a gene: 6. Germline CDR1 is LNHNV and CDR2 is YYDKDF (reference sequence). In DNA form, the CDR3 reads TGTGCCACCAGCAGTCTCGGGGGGGGCAACAATGAGCAGTTCTTC. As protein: CATSSLGGGNNEQFF.

The CDR3: CSVLAGAGDTQYF. CDR3 DNA sequence: TGCAGCGTCCTAGCGGGAGCGGGAGATACGCAGTATTTT. V usage is TRBV29-1 and J usage is TRBJ2-3; 10 bases match TRBD2. CDR3 size: 13 residues. J gave up 5 bases and V 6 bases, and 5 bases lay outside the gene matches. Germline V lookup: CDR1 SQVTM, CDR2 ANQGSEA.

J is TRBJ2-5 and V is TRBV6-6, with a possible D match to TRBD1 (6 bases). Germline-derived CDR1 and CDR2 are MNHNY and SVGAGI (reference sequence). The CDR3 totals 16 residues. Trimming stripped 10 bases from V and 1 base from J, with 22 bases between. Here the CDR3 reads CATRDILTSIQETQYF. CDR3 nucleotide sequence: TGTGCCACCCGGGACATCTTGACTTCGATCCAAGAGACCCAGTACTTC.

The CDR3 sequence is CASSLFSQPSQPQHF. In DNA, the CDR3 is TGTGCCAGCAGCTTATTTTCCCAGCCTAGTCAGCCCCAGCATTTT. The chain recombines TRBV7-2 with TRBJ1-5; D is unclear. The CDR3 contains 15 residues. The germline V gene has CDR1 SGHTA and CDR2 FQGNSA. V was trimmed by 2 bases and J by 6 bases, leaving 14 bases between them.

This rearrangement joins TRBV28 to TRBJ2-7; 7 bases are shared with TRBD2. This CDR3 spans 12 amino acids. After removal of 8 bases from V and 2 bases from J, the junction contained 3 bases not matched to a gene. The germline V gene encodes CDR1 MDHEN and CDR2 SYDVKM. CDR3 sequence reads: CASGEGTYEQYF. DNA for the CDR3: TGTGCCAGCGGGGAGGGTACCTACGAGCAGTACTTC.

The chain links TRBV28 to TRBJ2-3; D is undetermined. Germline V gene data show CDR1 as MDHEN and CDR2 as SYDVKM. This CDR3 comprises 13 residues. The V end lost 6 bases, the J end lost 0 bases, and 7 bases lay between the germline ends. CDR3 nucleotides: TGTGCCAGCAGAACTCCTAGCACAGATACGCAGTATTTT. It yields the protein CASRTPSTDTQYF.

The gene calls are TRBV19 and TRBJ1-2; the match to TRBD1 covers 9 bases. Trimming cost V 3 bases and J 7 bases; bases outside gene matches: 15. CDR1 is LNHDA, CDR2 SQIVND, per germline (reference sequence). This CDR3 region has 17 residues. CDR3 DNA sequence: TGTGCCAGTAGTATCCGACCCCCGGGACAGGGATCGGGTGGCTACACCTTC. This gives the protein CASSIRPPGQGSGGYTF.

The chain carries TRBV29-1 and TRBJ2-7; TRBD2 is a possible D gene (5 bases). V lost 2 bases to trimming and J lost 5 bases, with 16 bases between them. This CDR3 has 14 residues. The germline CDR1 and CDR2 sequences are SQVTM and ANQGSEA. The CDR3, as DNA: TGCAGCGTTGAATACTACGGGAAAGGCAACGAGCAGTACTTC. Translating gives CSVEYYGKGNEQYF.

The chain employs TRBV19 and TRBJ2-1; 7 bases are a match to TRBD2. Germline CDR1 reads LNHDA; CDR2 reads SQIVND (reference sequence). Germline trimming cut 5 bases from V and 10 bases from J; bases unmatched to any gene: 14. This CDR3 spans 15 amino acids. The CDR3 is CASSPTSWRGGEQFF. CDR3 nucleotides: TGTGCCAGTAGTCCTACTAGCTGGAGGGGAGGGGAGCAGTTCTTC.

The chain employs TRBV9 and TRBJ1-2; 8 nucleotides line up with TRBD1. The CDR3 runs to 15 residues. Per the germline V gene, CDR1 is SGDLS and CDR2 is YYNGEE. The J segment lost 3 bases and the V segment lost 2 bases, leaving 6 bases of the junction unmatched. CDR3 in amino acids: CASSVQGAGDYGYTF. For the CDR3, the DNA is TGTGCCAGCAGCGTCCAGGGGGCTGGGGACTATGGCTACACCTTC. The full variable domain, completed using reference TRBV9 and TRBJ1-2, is DSGVTQTPKHLITATGQRVTLRCSPRSGDLSVYWYQQSLDQGLQFLIQYYNGEERAKGNILERFSAQQFPDLHSELNLSSLELGDSALYFCASSVQGAGDYGYTFGSGTRLTVV.

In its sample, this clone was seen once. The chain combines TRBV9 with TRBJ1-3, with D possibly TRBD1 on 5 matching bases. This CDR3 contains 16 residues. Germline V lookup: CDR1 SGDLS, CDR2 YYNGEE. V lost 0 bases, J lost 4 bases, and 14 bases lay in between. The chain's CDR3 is CASSVEAVGGGNTIYF. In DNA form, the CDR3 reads TGTGCCAGCAGCGTAGAGGCGGTCGGGGGGGGAAACACCATATATTTT.

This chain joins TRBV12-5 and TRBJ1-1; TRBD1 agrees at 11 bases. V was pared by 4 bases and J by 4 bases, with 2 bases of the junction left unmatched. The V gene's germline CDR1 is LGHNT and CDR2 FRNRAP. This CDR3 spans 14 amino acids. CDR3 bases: TGTGCTAGTGGTTCCGGGACAGGGGGCACTGAAGCTTTCTTT. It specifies CASGSGTGGTEAFF.

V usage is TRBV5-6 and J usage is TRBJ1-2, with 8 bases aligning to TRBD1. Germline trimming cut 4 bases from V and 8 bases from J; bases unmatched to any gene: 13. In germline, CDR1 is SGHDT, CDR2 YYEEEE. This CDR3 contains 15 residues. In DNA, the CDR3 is TGTGCCAGCAGCCCTTGGACAGGGATAATGGAGGGCTACACCTTC. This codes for CASSPWTGIMEGYTF.